Listed here is a single TCR beta chain. What it binds is not known. This CDR3 is 14 amino acids long. V lost 6 bases to trimming and J lost 8 bases; unmatched junction nucleotides: 6. Germline values: CDR1 MNHEY, CDR2 SMNVEV (reference sequence). This specimen comes from a study of a mutant IDH1 vaccine in newly diagnosed glioma. Study in general: The earlier regimen, radiotherapy, temozolomide, or both, was most often both.

The data were produced by immunoSEQ multiplex PCR, yet TCRdb's version contains in-frame clones alone and is incomplete. The top ten clones hold about 4.3% of a sample with roughly 51,000 clones, roughly 83% of them seen once. Time point noted: week 47, end of study. Alongside topical imiquimod, each dose of vaccine comprised 300 ug of mutant IDH1 20-mer peptide. The sequence was obtained from a woman aged 25-40 years with glioma. Some clones in this sample may be carry-over from other donors' samples. The specimen comprised PBMCs, sampled from a glioma patient whose treatment included an IDH1 peptide vaccine. The rearrangement uses TRBV27 and TRBJ1-4; 10 nucleotides align to TRBD1. This CDR3 is CASRRQGAGEKLFF. As DNA, the CDR3 is TGTGCCAGCAGGAGACAGGGGGCGGGCGAAAAACTGTTTTTT. Looking up the rest from reference TRBV27 and TRBJ1-4 gives the full variable domain: EAQVTQNPRYLITVTGKKLTVTCSQNMNHEYMSWYRQDPGLGLRQIYYSMNVEVTDKGDVPEGYKVSRKEKRNFPLILESPSPNQTSLYFCASRRQGAGEKLFFGSGTQLSVL.